The entry that follows covers one TCR beta chain sequence. Antigen unknown. This specimen belongs to a study of shared clonotypes between healthy human individuals. Across the study: Three CD4 naive, three CD4 memory, two CD8 naive and one CD8 memory plate were used per donor. General study results and limits: Sampling covered nothing but blood. Tissue TCR repertoires likely differ from those found in blood.

The CDR3 runs to 15 residues. Between the trimmed V and J ends, which lost 7 bases and 0 bases, there was a span of 13 bases. Germline V lookup: CDR1 SEHNR, CDR2 FQNEAQ (reference sequence). Authors' analysis steps: Filtering differed, since immunoSEQ gave only junction sequences and no quality scores. Repertoires were generated with immunoSEQ multiplex PCR, while TCRdb's copy carries only in-frame clones and drops some. V, J and clone size are taken as reported in that table, and D and trimming were inferred from the DNA itself. Seen here are some 240,000 clones, 65% to 70% observed once, and the top ten hold roughly 11%.

This chain connects TRBV7-9 to TRBJ2-1; tentatively, D is TRBD2 (5 bases). Input material: memory CD4+ T cells sorted from blood. Subset meaning: CD45RA-negative fraction. This TCR was recovered from a man under 40 in good health. The CDR3 is CASIQRGSSYNEQFF. The CDR3 nucleotides are TGTGCCAGCATCCAGAGAGGGAGCTCCTACAATGAGCAGTTCTTC.